Listed below are T cell receptor beta chains from one sample, sequenced in a study of T cell responses to AZD1222 COVID-19 vaccine. TCRdb's table, derived via immunoSEQ multiplex PCR, lists solely in-frame clones and lacks some. In the table there are about 110,000 clones, 87% of which are singletons. This material consisted of peripheral blood, taken on day 0 of AZD1222 vaccination. The receptors derive from an adult in good health. Both conserved end residues are trimmed from each CDR3.

>TRBJ1-4|TRBV19
ASSISSTNEKLF
>TRBJ1-5|TRBV19
ASSHPRTGTNQPQH
>TRBJ2-2|TRBV19
ASKEYTGELF
>TRBJ2-5|TRBV7-3
ASSLSSQGAWGTQY
>TRBJ2-1|TRBV15
ATSSWDREGDEQF
>TRBJ1-1|TRBV6-5
ASSTVARTGGAF
>TRBJ2-1|TRBV18
ASSYAAAGEQF
>TRBJ2-1|TRBV6-5
ASSYGLPYNEQF
>TRBJ1-1|TRBV10-1
ASRRTGGRTEAF
>TRBJ1-3|TRBV14
ASSSRTGAFGNTIY
>TRBJ1-5|TRBV12-5
ASKPQGPYNQPQH
>TRBJ1-2|TRBV15
ATSTGGNYGYT
>TRBJ2-7|TRBV7-2
ASSFTGFTYEQY
>TRBJ2-7|TRBV5-4
ASSLHGTSPSYEQY
>TRBJ2-4|TRBV6-2/TRBV6-3
ASSPPQYGGKNIQY
>TRBJ2-3|TRBV5-8
ASSSGTQATDTQY
>TRBJ1-3|TRBV6-1
ASSDRPGAGGNTIY
>TRBJ2-7|TRBV29-1
SVEGTGQGAREQY
>TRBJ2-7|TRBV18
ASSPSSTRSAGSYEQY
>TRBJ2-2|TRBV6-5
ALGDTNTGELF
>TRBJ1-2|TRBV6-2/TRBV6-3
ASSYALGGYT
>TRBJ1-1|TRBV4-3
ASSQAGQVNTEAF
>TRBJ2-6|TRBV7-2
ASSGGQGAGGANVLT
>TRBJ1-5|TRBV9
ASSPGPGRQPQH
>TRBJ1-1|TRBV5-1
ASSLGGGREAF
>TRBJ2-7|TRBV29-1
SVDGAVGEQY
>TRBJ1-6|TRBV5-1
ASSSGWQGQSPLH
>TRBJ2-1|TRBV14
ASSQGGRGRVNEQF
>TRBJ2-2|TRBV19
ASQVLSITGELF
>TRBJ2-1|TRBV9
ASSVGKGQSNNEQF
>TRBJ2-7|TRBV2
ASSEIHSYEQY
>TRBJ1-5|TRBV12-3/TRBV12-4
ASSLRGHQPQH
>TRBJ1-5|TRBV7-9
ASSLGGAQPQH
>TRBJ1-2|TRBV9
ASSATEDYGYT
>TRBJ2-1|TRBV3-1/TRBV3-2
ASSQVGGAHNEQF
>TRBJ1-2|TRBV6-5
ASSSTYGYT
>TRBJ2-1|TRBV7-3
ASSLLAGGYNEQF
>TRBJ2-2|TRBV28
ASVAANTGELF
>TRBJ1-1|TRBV5-1
ASSDQGNTEAF
>TRBJ2-3|TRBV30
AWSVAGVGDTQY
>TRBJ1-2|TRBV12-3/TRBV12-4
ASRGGQLGYT
>TRBJ1-3|TRBV5-1
ASSFTIY
>TRBJ1-1|TRBV12-5
AKQGGVTEAF
>TRBJ2-1|TRBV21-1
ASSNPGQGADEQF
>TRBJ1-2|TRBV10-3
AILEAGGSYGYT
>TRBJ2-1|TRBV7-8
ASSRYPYNEQF
>TRBJ2-1|TRBV7-9
ASSLASGSGNEQF
>TRBJ2-5|TRBV7-6
ASSSTGQGRGTQY
>TRBJ2-5|TRBV4-3
ASSQAAGRQETQY
>TRBJ1-6|TRBV5-5
ASSLEQGDNSPLH
>TRBJ2-5|TRBV5-1
ASSSPRGLAGRETQY
>TRBJ2-1|TRBV4-3
ASSQDRTSYNEQF
>TRBJ2-7|TRBV4-1
ASSQAGRNTFSEQY
>TRBJ2-3|TRBV7-6
ASSLEPAPGPNRTDTQY
>TRBJ1-2|TRBV21-1
ASSKAPGQPNYGYT
>TRBJ2-2|TRBV12-3/TRBV12-4
ASSYQNTGELF
>TRBJ1-3|TRBV7-3
GRNTIY
>TRBJ1-5|TRBV28
ASRPGPSNQPQH
>TRBJ2-5|TRBV6-2/TRBV6-3
ASSYSIQETQY